Each of the 6 T cell receptor beta chains below was sequenced from the same sample in a study of blood T cell repertoires in COVID-19. The table came from immunoSEQ multiplex PCR; TCRdb's copy has only in-frame clones and leaves some out. The sample holds fewer than 200,000 clones; about 85% are singletons and the top ten take 1% to 1.2%. The sample comprised peripheral blood. The source is a man in his forties or fifties with acute or convalescent COVID-19.

The chain carries TRBV2 and TRBJ2-5; possibly TRBD2 for D (6 bases). Germline lookup yields CDR1 SNHLY and CDR2 FYNNEI. This CDR3 comprises 15 residues. Trimming cost V 6 bases and J 5 bases, with 19 bases left between them. The CDR3 nucleotides read TGTGCCAGCAGACCCCCCGGGAGACAGTGGGAGACCCAGTACTTC. This codes for CASRPPGRQWETQYF.

The chain uses TRBV5-6 and TRBJ1-2; D unresolved. Germline CDR1 SGHDT, CDR2 YYEEEE. This CDR3 is 15 amino acids long. V lost 1 base, J lost 3 bases, and 13 bases lay in between. The CDR3 loop is CASSLLRAFYYGYTF. The DNA for the CDR3 is TGTGCCAGCAGCTTGTTAAGAGCTTTCTACTATGGCTACACCTTC.

The table lists this clone with a count of one. This chain uses TRBV7-9 with TRBJ1-2; the D is unclear. V lost 4 bases, J lost 8 bases, and 14 bases lay in between. CDR3 length equals 13 residues. Germline loops: CDR1 SEHNR, CDR2 FQNEAQ (reference sequence). The CDR3 DNA reads TGTGCCAGCAGCTCTGGCGGTTTGTGGGGCTACACCTTC. It is translated as CASSSGGLWGYTF.

For this clone: Germline is not matched at one junction end, which may reflect a read error. The chain combines TRBV25-1 with TRBJ1-1; weak D call: TRBD1 (5 bases). Germline CDR1 is MGHDK and CDR2 is SYGVNS. The CDR3 totals 15 residues. The CDR3, as DNA: TGTGCCAGCAGTGTAACGACAGCGTTGAAAACTGAAGCTTTCTTT. It yields the protein CASSVTTALKTEAFF.

The J gene is TRBJ1-1, the V gene TRBV5-1; D is undetermined. This CDR3 has 15 residues. V shed 1 base and J shed 1 base, with 11 bases lying between them. Germline V gene sequence: CDR1 SGHRS, CDR2 YFSETQ. CDR3 loop: CASSLRTVGNTEAFF. Here the CDR3 DNA reads TGCGCCAGCAGCTTGAGGACTGTCGGGAACACTGAAGCTTTCTTT.

This sequence joins TRBV9 and TRBJ2-1, with TRBD2 matching 14 bases. The germline V gene encodes CDR1 SGDLS and CDR2 YYNGEE. The CDR3 is made up of 14 amino acids. The J segment lost 8 bases and the V segment lost 2 bases, leaving 0 bases of the junction unmatched. The CDR3 sequence is CASSVGLAGDEQFF. The CDR3 DNA reads TGTGCCAGCAGCGTGGGACTAGCGGGGGATGAGCAGTTCTTC.